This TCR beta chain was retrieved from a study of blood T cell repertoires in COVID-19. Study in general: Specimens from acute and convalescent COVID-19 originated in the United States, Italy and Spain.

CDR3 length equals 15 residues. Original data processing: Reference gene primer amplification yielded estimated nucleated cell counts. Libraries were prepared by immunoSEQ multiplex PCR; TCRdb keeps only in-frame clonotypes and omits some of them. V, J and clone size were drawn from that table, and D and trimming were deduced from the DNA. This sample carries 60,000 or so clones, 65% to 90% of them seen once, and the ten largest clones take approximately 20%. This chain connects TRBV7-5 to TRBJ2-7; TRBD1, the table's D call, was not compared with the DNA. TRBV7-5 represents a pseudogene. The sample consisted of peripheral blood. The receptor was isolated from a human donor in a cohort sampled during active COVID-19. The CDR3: CARRILGDRVNEQYF. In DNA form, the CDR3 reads TGTGCCAGAAGAATACTCGGGGACAGGGTCAACGAGCAGTACTTC.